Reported below is one T cell receptor beta chain. The antigen remains unidentified. This sample was taken from a study of T cell responses to AZD1222 COVID-19 vaccine. Study outcomes and limitations: Regions left unmutated in variants are reportedly the target of nearly half of spike-specific TCRs. Increased Spike-specific TCR breadth and depth were observed after two AZD1222 doses. CD4 TCRs associated with vaccination spanned spike, dominating at 160-218 and 743-854.

Assay: immunoSEQ multiplex PCR; the TCRdb copy retains only in-frame clones and omits some. The data hold some 100,000 clones, with 75% to 95% observed a single time. CDR1 and CDR2 (germline): SQVTM, ANQGSEA. This CDR3 spans 13 amino acids. With 6 bases removed from V and 5 bases from J, the gap between germline ends came to 16 bases. This TCR derives from an adult in good health. The chain couples TRBV29-1 to TRBJ1-2, with D maybe TRBD1 (6 bases). The input for sequencing was peripheral blood, taken on day 0 of AZD1222 vaccination. The CDR3 bases are TGCAGCGTCCGAGGACAGCTTACTTATGGCTACACCTTC. This translates into CSVRGQLTYGYTF.